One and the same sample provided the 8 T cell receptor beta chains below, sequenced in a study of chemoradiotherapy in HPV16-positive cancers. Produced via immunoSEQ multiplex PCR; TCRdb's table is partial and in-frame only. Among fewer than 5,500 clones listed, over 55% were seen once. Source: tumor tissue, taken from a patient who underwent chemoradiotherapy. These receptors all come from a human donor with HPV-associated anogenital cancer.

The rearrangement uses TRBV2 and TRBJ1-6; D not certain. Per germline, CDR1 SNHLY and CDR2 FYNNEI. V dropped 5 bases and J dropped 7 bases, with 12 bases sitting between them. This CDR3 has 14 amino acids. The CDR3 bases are TGTGCCAGCAGTAGAGGATCGGGAAATTCACCCCTCCACTTT. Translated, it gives CASSRGSGNSPLHF.

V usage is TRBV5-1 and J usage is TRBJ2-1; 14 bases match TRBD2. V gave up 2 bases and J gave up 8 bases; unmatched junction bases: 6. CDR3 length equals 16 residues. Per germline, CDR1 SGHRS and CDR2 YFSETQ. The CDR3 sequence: CASSLAGLAGADEQFF. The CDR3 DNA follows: TGCGCCAGCAGCTTAGCGGGACTAGCGGGAGCAGATGAGCAGTTCTTC.

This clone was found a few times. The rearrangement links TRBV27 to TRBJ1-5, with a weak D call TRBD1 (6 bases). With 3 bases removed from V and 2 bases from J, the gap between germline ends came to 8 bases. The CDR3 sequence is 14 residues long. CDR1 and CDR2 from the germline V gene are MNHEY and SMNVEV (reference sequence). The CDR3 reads CASSFRQGNQPQHF. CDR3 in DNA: TGTGCCAGCAGTTTTAGACAGGGCAATCAGCCCCAGCATTTT.

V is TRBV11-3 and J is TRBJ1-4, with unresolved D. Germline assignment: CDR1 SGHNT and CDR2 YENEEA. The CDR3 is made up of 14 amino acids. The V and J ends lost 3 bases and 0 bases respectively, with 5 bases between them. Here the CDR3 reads CASSFSATNEKLFF. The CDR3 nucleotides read TGTGCCAGCAGCTTCTCTGCAACTAATGAAAAACTGTTTTTT. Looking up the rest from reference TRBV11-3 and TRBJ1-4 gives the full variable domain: EAGVVQSPRYKIIEKKQPVAFWCNPISGHNTLYWYLQNLGQGPELLIRYENEEAVDDSQLPKDRFSAERLKGVDSTLKIQPAELGDSAVYLCASSFSATNEKLFFGSGTQLSVL.

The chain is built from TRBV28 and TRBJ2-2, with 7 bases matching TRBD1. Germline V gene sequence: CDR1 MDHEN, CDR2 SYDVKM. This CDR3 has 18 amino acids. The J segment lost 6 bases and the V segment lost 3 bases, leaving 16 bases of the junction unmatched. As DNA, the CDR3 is TGTGCCAGCAGTTTTATAGGATCGTGGGACAGAGAGGCCGGGGAGCTGTTTTTT. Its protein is CASSFIGSWDREAGELFF.

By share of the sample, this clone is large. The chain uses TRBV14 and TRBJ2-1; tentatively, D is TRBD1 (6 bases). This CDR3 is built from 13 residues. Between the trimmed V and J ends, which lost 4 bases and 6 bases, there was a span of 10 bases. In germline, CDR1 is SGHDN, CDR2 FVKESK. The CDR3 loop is CASSPWGLNEQFF. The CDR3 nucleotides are TGTGCCAGCAGCCCCTGGGGGCTCAATGAGCAGTTCTTC.

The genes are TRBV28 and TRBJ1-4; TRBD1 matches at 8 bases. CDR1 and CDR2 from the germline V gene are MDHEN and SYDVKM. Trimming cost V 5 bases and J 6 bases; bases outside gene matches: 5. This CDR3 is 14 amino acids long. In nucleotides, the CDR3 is TGTGCCAGCAGTCCAGGGGGCTGGGATGAAAAACTGTTTTTT. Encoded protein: CASSPGGWDEKLFF.

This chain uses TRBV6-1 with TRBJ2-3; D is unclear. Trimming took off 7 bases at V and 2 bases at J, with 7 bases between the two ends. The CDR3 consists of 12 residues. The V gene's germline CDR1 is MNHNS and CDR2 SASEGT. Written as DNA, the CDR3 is TGTGCCAGCATAGGGTCCACAGATACGCAGTATTTT. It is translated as CASIGSTDTQYF.